These 17 T cell receptor beta chains were all obtained from the same sample, sequenced in a study of T cell changes during pregnancy in multiple sclerosis. Sequenced by immunoSEQ multiplex PCR; TCRdb stores in-frame clones only, minus some. The data hold 25,000 to 35,000 clones, with 80% to 90% observed a single time. The starting material was CD8+ T cells from peripheral blood mononuclear cells, obtained in the second trimester of pregnancy. Receptors originate from a female donor with multiple sclerosis, enrolled in a pregnancy study.

V usage is TRBV7-9 and J usage is TRBJ2-7; tentative D call: TRBD2 (6 bases). The V end was cut by 2 bases, the J end by 3 bases, with 14 bases between. The CDR3 has 15 amino acids. Germline V gene data show CDR1 as SEHNR and CDR2 as FQNEAQ (reference sequence). The CDR3 here is CASSLSGARGYEQYF. The DNA of the CDR3 is TGTGCCAGCAGCTTATCTGGGGCGCGGGGCTACGAGCAGTACTTC. Supplemented by reference TRBV7-9 and TRBJ2-7, the full variable domain reads DTGVSQNPRHKITKRGQNVTFRCDPISEHNRLYWYRQTLGQGPEFLTYFQNEAQLEKSRLLSDRFSAERPKGSFSTLEIQRTEQGDSAMYLCASSLSGARGYEQYFGPGTRLTVT.

The sample holds a few counts of this clone. The chain couples TRBV30 to TRBJ1-1; 7 bases line up with TRBD1. The CDR3 extends over 12 amino acids. Looked up from germline, CDR1 is GTSNPN and CDR2 is SVGIG (reference sequence). V lost 8 bases to trimming and J lost 5 bases; unmatched junction nucleotides: 8. The CDR3 loop reads CAGSLTGTEAFF. The CDR3 DNA reads TGTGCCGGAAGTTTGACAGGGACTGAAGCTTTCTTT.

In its sample, this clone was seen once. The genes are TRBV4-3 and TRBJ2-1, with D possibly matching TRBD2 (6 bases). CDR1 is LGHNA and CDR2 is YSLEER in the germline V gene. Trimming shortened V by 6 bases and J by 0 bases, and 12 bases separated the two germline ends. The CDR3 extends over 15 amino acids. DNA for the CDR3: TGCGCCAGCAGACGGGGGTCGAGCTCCTACAATGAGCAGTTCTTC. Amino acids: CASRRGSSSYNEQFF.

The rearrangement uses TRBV6-6 and TRBJ2-1, with 14 bases fitting TRBD2. V was clipped by 6 bases and J by 4 bases; unmatched bases: 2. This CDR3 region has 15 residues. Per the germline V gene, CDR1 is MNHNY and CDR2 is SVGAGI (reference sequence). CDR3 protein: CASSGTSGGYNEQFF. In nucleotides, the CDR3 is TGTGCCAGCAGCGGGACTAGCGGGGGATACAATGAGCAGTTCTTC.

This clone ranks as medium-sized. The chain recombines TRBV11-2 with TRBJ2-4; D call uncertain. V was pared by 5 bases and J by 6 bases, with 8 bases between. This CDR3 region has 12 residues. Germline loops: CDR1 SGHAT, CDR2 FQNNGV. CDR3 protein: CASSPLSNIQYF. In nucleotides, the CDR3 is TGTGCCAGCAGCCCCCTATCAAACATTCAGTACTTC.

The chain recombines TRBV7-2 with TRBJ1-1; D is perhaps TRBD1 (6 bases). Germline V CDR1 and CDR2: SGHTA, FQGNSA. Trimming removed 5 bases from V and 7 bases from J, with 11 bases in between. The CDR3 loop spans 12 amino acids. CDR3 sequence reads: CASSPDRVEAFF. Written as DNA, the CDR3 is TGTGCCAGCAGCCCGGACAGAGTTGAAGCTTTCTTT.

The gene calls are TRBV4-1 and TRBJ1-2; TRBD1 aligns across 10 bases. Per the germline V gene, CDR1 is MGHRA and CDR2 is YSYEKL. Unmatched junction bases numbered 6, after V lost 4 bases and J lost 4 bases. The CDR3 runs 15 residues. The CDR3, as DNA: TGCGCCAGCAGCCTGGGGACAGGGGAGAGCTATGGCTACACCTTC. Its translation is CASSLGTGESYGYTF.

This chain uses TRBV29-1 with TRBJ2-1; 8 bases are shared with TRBD2. The germline V gene has CDR1 SQVTM and CDR2 ANQGSEA. CDR3 length equals 14 residues. The V gene end was trimmed by 8 bases and the J gene end by 5 bases; junction bases not matched to a gene: 11. This CDR3 reads CSLAGTRNNNEQFF. The CDR3 DNA follows: TGCAGCCTTGCAGGGACTAGAAATAACAATGAGCAGTTCTTC.

The chain combines TRBV2 with TRBJ2-1, with 7 bases fitting TRBD1. The CDR3 consists of 13 residues. Germline CDR1 reads SNHLY; CDR2 reads FYNNEI. The V segment lost 10 bases and the J segment 7 bases; nucleotides outside the gene matches: 10. CDR3 in amino acids: CATLGQARNEQFF. Here the CDR3 DNA reads TGTGCCACCCTAGGACAGGCTCGGAATGAGCAGTTCTTC.

This clone showed up just once. The V gene is TRBV28, the J gene TRBJ1-5; D call uncertain. The CDR3 contains 13 residues. The ends were cut back, 6 bases at V and 0 bases at J, with 6 bases in the middle. Germline V gene sequence: CDR1 MDHEN, CDR2 SYDVKM. CDR3 region: CASRIDSNQPQHF. The CDR3 DNA sequence: TGTGCCAGCAGAATAGATAGCAATCAGCCCCAGCATTTT.

The chain employs TRBV28 and TRBJ2-1; 7 bases are a match to TRBD2. From germline, CDR1 is MDHEN and CDR2 SYDVKM. The junction had 2 bases not matched to a gene; V was cut back by 5 bases and J by 1 base. The CDR3 loop spans 14 amino acids. CDR3 in amino acids: CASSPGGSYNEQFF. CDR3 in DNA: TGTGCCAGCAGTCCGGGGGGATCCTACAATGAGCAGTTCTTC.

This rearrangement joins TRBV6-6 to TRBJ1-5, with 8 bases fitting TRBD1. After removal of 5 bases from V and 6 bases from J, the junction contained 12 bases not matched to a gene. The germline V gene encodes CDR1 MNHNY and CDR2 SVGAGI (reference sequence). This CDR3 is 16 amino acids long. CDR3 amino acids: CASSNPLDREGQPQHF. The CDR3 region has the DNA TGTGCCAGCAGTAACCCCTTGGACAGGGAGGGTCAGCCCCAGCATTTT.

The rearrangement links TRBV28 to TRBJ2-7; the match to TRBD1 covers 7 bases. Germline CDR1 and CDR2: MDHEN and SYDVKM. This CDR3 has 15 amino acids. J gave up 5 bases and V 6 bases, and 13 bases lay outside the gene matches. CDR3 in DNA: TGTGCCAGCAGCCGGCGACAGGGAAGCTTCCACGAGCAGTACTTC. It yields the protein CASSRRQGSFHEQYF.

The genes are TRBV28 and TRBJ2-7, with D maybe TRBD2 (5 bases). Germline V gives CDR1 MDHEN, CDR2 SYDVKM. Trimming took off 7 bases at V and 2 bases at J, with 15 bases between the two ends. This CDR3 is 14 amino acids long. DNA for the CDR3: TGTGCCAGCAATAGTCGGGGTATCACCTACGAGCAGTACTTC. Translation gives CASNSRGITYEQYF.

The chain links TRBV11-2 to TRBJ1-1, with 7 bases lining up with TRBD1. Germline V gene sequence: CDR1 SGHAT, CDR2 FQNNGV. The CDR3 is 15 amino acids. J gave up 6 bases and V 2 bases, and 9 bases lay outside the gene matches. The CDR3 bases are TGTGCCAGCAGCTTACTTACAGGGGTTGGCGCTGAAGCTTTCTTT. It specifies CASSLLTGVGAEAFF.

V and J are TRBV6-5 and TRBJ2-3; D is possibly TRBD1 (5 bases). The V end lost 4 bases, the J end lost 4 bases, and 9 bases lay between the germline ends. The CDR3 spans 13 residues. The germline gives CDR1 MNHEY, CDR2 SVGAGI. Here the CDR3 reads CASSFRVPDTQYF. The DNA for the CDR3 is TGTGCCAGCAGTTTCAGGGTTCCAGATACGCAGTATTTT.

Here the CDR3 DNA reads TGTGCTAGTGGTTTTTCCGGGACAGCAGAAATTTCACCCCTCCACTTT. Its protein product is CASGFSGTAEISPLHF. The J gene is TRBJ1-6, the V gene TRBV12-5; 7 bases line up with TRBD1. This CDR3 is 16 amino acids long. V lost 3 bases and J lost 9; bases outside the gene matches: 11. CDR1 is LGHNT, CDR2 FRNRAP, per germline.